The rows below give T cell receptor beta chains drawn from one sample of a study of cytomegalovirus exposure and HLA in healthy donors. The method was immunoSEQ multiplex PCR; TCRdb's version includes in-frame clones alone and lacks a portion of them. The sample gives over 100,000 clones, around 75% of which show up once; more than 2% is in the top ten. Sequencing was done on a sample of PBMCs. The receptors come from a man aged 25 to 40 in good health and CMV-seronegative. CDR3s include the opening cysteine and the closing phenylalanine or tryptophan. The order of the fields is D gene, J gene, V gene, clone size, CDR3 protein, CDR3 DNA. A D gene is named only where the DNA matches it firmly. Expanded clones get a size class; other rows say once, few or many, or leave the size out.

d_call: TRBD1
j_call: TRBJ1-5
v_call: TRBV7-2
clone_size: -
cdr3_aa: CASSIQGDQPQHF
cdr3_nt: TGTGCCAGCAGCATCCAGGGGGATCAGCCCCAGCATTTT

d_call: -
j_call: TRBJ2-7
v_call: TRBV28
clone_size: -
cdr3_aa: CASSFPRVHPYEQYF
cdr3_nt: TGTGCCAGCAGTTTCCCCCGGGTCCATCCCTACGAGCAGTACTTC

d_call: TRBD2
j_call: TRBJ2-1
v_call: TRBV5-8
clone_size: -
cdr3_aa: CASSQERGRNEQFF
cdr3_nt: TGTGCCAGCAGCCAGGAGCGGGGAAGGAATGAGCAGTTCTTC

d_call: -
j_call: TRBJ1-3
v_call: TRBV19
clone_size: -
cdr3_aa: CASLYREWGSGNTIYF
cdr3_nt: TGTGCCAGCCTCTACAGGGAGTGGGGCTCTGGAAACACCATATATTTT

d_call: TRBD1
j_call: TRBJ2-7
v_call: TRBV4-3
clone_size: -
cdr3_aa: CASSRDRVSPEQYF
cdr3_nt: TGCGCCAGCAGCCGGGACAGGGTGAGCCCCGAGCAGTACTTC

d_call: TRBD2
j_call: TRBJ2-3
v_call: TRBV30
clone_size: -
cdr3_aa: CAWTPLSGAFTDTQYF
cdr3_nt: TGTGCCTGGACCCCGCTGAGCGGGGCCTTCACAGATACGCAGTATTTT

d_call: TRBD1
j_call: TRBJ2-3
v_call: TRBV9
clone_size: -
cdr3_aa: CASRGGQGEGDTQYF
cdr3_nt: TGTGCCAGCAGAGGGGGACAGGGGGAGGGAGATACGCAGTATTTT

d_call: TRBD2
j_call: TRBJ2-3
v_call: TRBV15
clone_size: -
cdr3_aa: CATSGGLAGGPDTQYF
cdr3_nt: TGTGCCACCAGCGGGGGACTAGCGGGGGGGCCCGATACGCAGTATTTT

d_call: -
j_call: TRBJ1-1
v_call: TRBV29-1
clone_size: -
cdr3_aa: CSVQNTEAFF
cdr3_nt: TGCAGCGTTCAGAACACTGAAGCTTTCTTT

d_call: TRBD1
j_call: TRBJ1-1
v_call: TRBV6-5
clone_size: once
cdr3_aa: CASSRQGPNTEAFF
cdr3_nt: TGTGCCAGCAGCCGACAGGGACCGAACACTGAAGCTTTCTTT

d_call: -
j_call: TRBJ2-3
v_call: TRBV4-1
clone_size: -
cdr3_aa: CASSQDFGGGPETDTQYF
cdr3_nt: TGCGCCAGCAGCCAAGATTTTGGGGGCGGCCCTGAGACAGATACGCAGTATTTT

d_call: TRBD2
j_call: TRBJ2-5
v_call: TRBV7-2
clone_size: -
cdr3_aa: CASSATSGGRRSETQYF
cdr3_nt: TGTGCCAGCAGCGCGACTAGCGGGGGCCGTAGGTCAGAGACCCAGTACTTC

d_call: TRBD2
j_call: TRBJ2-1
v_call: TRBV5-1
clone_size: -
cdr3_aa: CASSAGGGGTSLYNEQFF
cdr3_nt: TGCGCCAGCAGCGCGGGGGGTGGCGGGACATCACTATACAATGAGCAGTTCTTC

d_call: TRBD1
j_call: TRBJ1-4
v_call: TRBV2
clone_size: -
cdr3_aa: CASSVGGTGGEKLFF
cdr3_nt: TGTGCCAGCAGTGTAGGAGGGACAGGGGGTGAAAAACTGTTTTTT

d_call: TRBD1
j_call: TRBJ2-5
v_call: TRBV6-6
clone_size: few
cdr3_aa: CASSPTDRTQETQYF
cdr3_nt: TGTGCCAGCAGCCCCACGGACAGGACCCAAGAGACCCAGTACTTC

d_call: TRBD1
j_call: TRBJ2-2
v_call: TRBV11-2
clone_size: -
cdr3_aa: CASLDRVGTGELFF
cdr3_nt: TGTGCCAGCCTCGACAGGGTGGGCACCGGGGAGCTGTTTTTT

d_call: TRBD2
j_call: TRBJ2-5
v_call: TRBV30
clone_size: -
cdr3_aa: CAWSRSGGLQETQYF
cdr3_nt: TGTGCCTGGAGCCGCAGCGGGGGGCTCCAAGAGACCCAGTACTTC

d_call: TRBD1
j_call: TRBJ1-2
v_call: TRBV7-9
clone_size: -
cdr3_aa: CASSLGDIGTAYGYTF
cdr3_nt: TGTGCCAGCAGCTTAGGTGATATCGGGACAGCCTATGGCTACACCTTC

d_call: TRBD1
j_call: TRBJ2-7
v_call: TRBV9
clone_size: -
cdr3_aa: CASRGQADGEQYF
cdr3_nt: TGTGCCAGCAGGGGACAGGCAGATGGCGAGCAGTACTTC

d_call: -
j_call: TRBJ2-3
v_call: TRBV4-3
clone_size: -
cdr3_aa: CASSRGPAQAPSTDTQYF
cdr3_nt: TGCGCCAGCAGCCGGGGGCCAGCGCAAGCACCTAGCACAGATACGCAGTATTTT

d_call: TRBD1
j_call: TRBJ1-4
v_call: TRBV28
clone_size: -
cdr3_aa: CASSLPTGTGGEKLFF
cdr3_nt: TGTGCCAGCAGTTTGCCCACTGGGACAGGGGGTGAAAAACTGTTTTTT

d_call: TRBD1
j_call: TRBJ2-3
v_call: TRBV5-4
clone_size: -
cdr3_aa: CASSNPVVLGTGRTDTQYF
cdr3_nt: TGTGCCAGCAGCAACCCTGTAGTACTCGGGACAGGGAGGACAGATACGCAGTATTTT

d_call: TRBD1
j_call: TRBJ2-1
v_call: TRBV19
clone_size: -
cdr3_aa: CASSLSTGVSYNEQFF
cdr3_nt: TGTGCCAGTAGTCTCAGTACAGGGGTCTCCTACAATGAGCAGTTCTTC

d_call: TRBD1
j_call: TRBJ1-2
v_call: TRBV10-3
clone_size: -
cdr3_aa: CAISAFEGAVGYTF
cdr3_nt: TGTGCCATCAGTGCATTTGAGGGGGCCGTCGGCTACACCTTC

d_call: -
j_call: TRBJ1-4
v_call: TRBV7-8
clone_size: -
cdr3_aa: CASSLSSTNEKLFF
cdr3_nt: TGTGCCAGCAGCTTGAGCTCCACTAATGAAAAACTGTTTTTT

d_call: TRBD1
j_call: TRBJ2-3
v_call: TRBV28
clone_size: -
cdr3_aa: CASCRRGGRLLF
cdr3_nt: TGTGCCAGCTGCCGACGAGGGGGCAGGCTCCTTTTT

d_call: -
j_call: TRBJ2-2
v_call: TRBV2
clone_size: -
cdr3_aa: CASIAGPPQGTGELFF
cdr3_nt: TGTGCCAGCATTGCAGGGCCACCTCAGGGGACCGGGGAGCTGTTTTTT

d_call: TRBD1
j_call: TRBJ1-2
v_call: TRBV6-6
clone_size: -
cdr3_aa: CASSYSSGGDGYTF
cdr3_nt: TGTGCCAGCAGTTACTCCTCAGGGGGCGATGGCTACACCTTC

d_call: -
j_call: TRBJ1-2
v_call: TRBV19
clone_size: once
cdr3_aa: CASSIGSGESGYTF
cdr3_nt: TGTGCCAGTAGTATTGGGTCGGGGGAATCTGGCTACACCTTC

d_call: TRBD1
j_call: TRBJ1-2
v_call: TRBV14
clone_size: -
cdr3_aa: CSTGQGYGYTF
cdr3_nt: TGTTCGACCGGACAGGGCTATGGCTACACCTTC

d_call: -
j_call: TRBJ1-1
v_call: TRBV15
clone_size: -
cdr3_aa: CATKWPTEAFF
cdr3_nt: TGTGCCACCAAATGGCCCACTGAAGCTTTCTTT

d_call: -
j_call: TRBJ2-1
v_call: TRBV6-5
clone_size: once
cdr3_aa: CASRNIKGGEQFF
cdr3_nt: TGTGCCAGCAGAAACATTAAGGGGGGGGAGCAGTTCTTC

d_call: TRBD1
j_call: TRBJ1-2
v_call: TRBV10-3
clone_size: -
cdr3_aa: CAISELGTGGFGYTF
cdr3_nt: TGTGCCATCAGTGAGCTCGGGACAGGGGGCTTTGGCTACACCTTC

d_call: -
j_call: TRBJ1-5
v_call: TRBV2
clone_size: -
cdr3_aa: CASSEARVNQPQHF
cdr3_nt: TGTGCCAGCAGTGAGGCGAGGGTCAATCAGCCCCAGCATTTT

d_call: TRBD1
j_call: TRBJ1-4
v_call: TRBV25-1
clone_size: -
cdr3_aa: CASGDRGPATNEKLFF
cdr3_nt: TGTGCCAGCGGGGACAGGGGACCCGCAACTAATGAAAAACTGTTTTTT

d_call: TRBD2
j_call: TRBJ2-3
v_call: TRBV6-5
clone_size: -
cdr3_aa: CASSTSGATDTQYF
cdr3_nt: TGTGCCAGCAGTACTAGCGGGGCCACAGATACGCAGTATTTT

d_call: -
j_call: TRBJ1-2
v_call: TRBV6-1
clone_size: -
cdr3_aa: CASSEAEGTNYGYTF
cdr3_nt: TGTGCCAGCAGTGAAGCTGAGGGGACAAATTATGGCTACACCTTC